These T cell receptor beta chains were read from a single sample in a study of T cell responses to AZD1222 COVID-19 vaccine. Assay used: immunoSEQ multiplex PCR; TCRdb lists only in-frame clones, some missing. The data show 150,000 to 200,000 clones, with around 87% seen just once and 6.9% held by the top ten. The specimen comprised peripheral blood, sampled on day 0 of AZD1222 vaccination. Receptors originate from an adult in good health. Each CDR3 is given without its conserved first and last residue. The order of the fields is V gene, J gene, CDR3 protein.

v_gene: TRBV5-1; j_gene: TRBJ2-5; CDR3aa: ASSTGTGNFETQY
v_gene: TRBV6-5; j_gene: TRBJ2-3; CDR3aa: ASGVGSGTDTQY
v_gene: TRBV5-6; j_gene: TRBJ1-4; CDR3aa: ASSLRDRGNEKLF
v_gene: TRBV11-2; j_gene: TRBJ1-1; CDR3aa: ASGTGNTEAF
v_gene: TRBV2; j_gene: TRBJ1-6; CDR3aa: ASSKEQVAPLH
v_gene: TRBV2; j_gene: TRBJ2-1; CDR3aa: ASRRGGANYNEQF
v_gene: TRBV28; j_gene: TRBJ1-4; CDR3aa: ASSTLGQGNVEKLF
v_gene: TRBV3-1/TRBV3-2; j_gene: TRBJ1-4; CDR3aa: ASSPSFGLPNEKLF
v_gene: TRBV4-3; j_gene: TRBJ1-4; CDR3aa: ASSQETGANEKLF
v_gene: TRBV2; j_gene: TRBJ1-5; CDR3aa: ASSIGTGGGQPQH
v_gene: TRBV11-3; j_gene: TRBJ2-1; CDR3aa: ASSLGADRGMYNEQF
v_gene: TRBV19; j_gene: TRBJ1-5; CDR3aa: ASSIERNSNQPQH
v_gene: TRBV20-1; j_gene: TRBJ1-1; CDR3aa: SAPEAF
v_gene: TRBV14; j_gene: TRBJ2-3; CDR3aa: ASSQTSAGTDTQY
v_gene: TRBV29-1; j_gene: TRBJ2-1; CDR3aa: SVGTSGGFEQF
v_gene: TRBV6-2/TRBV6-3; j_gene: TRBJ1-1; CDR3aa: ASSYGGTTGGAAF
v_gene: TRBV9; j_gene: TRBJ2-1; CDR3aa: ASSVMGGEGEQF
v_gene: TRBV25-1; j_gene: TRBJ2-5; CDR3aa: ASSNTPGLAGNQETQY
v_gene: TRBV19; j_gene: TRBJ2-2; CDR3aa: ASSMEGYTGELF
v_gene: TRBV7-3; j_gene: TRBJ1-1; CDR3aa: ASSPRGGMNTEAF
v_gene: TRBV10-3; j_gene: TRBJ1-3; CDR3aa: AIGGVGQMDSGNTIY
v_gene: TRBV3-1/TRBV3-2; j_gene: TRBJ1-2; CDR3aa: ASSQEEGLRYGYT
v_gene: TRBV5-6; j_gene: TRBJ2-1; CDR3aa: ASSADSYNEQF
v_gene: TRBV7-9; j_gene: TRBJ1-1; CDR3aa: ASSYGTGNTEAF
v_gene: TRBV13; j_gene: TRBJ1-4; CDR3aa: ASSLRQSNEKLF
v_gene: TRBV9; j_gene: TRBJ1-6; CDR3aa: ASSVSQENSPLH
v_gene: TRBV29-1; j_gene: TRBJ1-4; CDR3aa: SVDDGATNEKLF
v_gene: TRBV24-1; j_gene: TRBJ2-1; CDR3aa: ATSDLSIAGGRYNEQF
v_gene: TRBV5-6; j_gene: TRBJ2-3; CDR3aa: ASSLAGTSTDTQY
v_gene: TRBV18; j_gene: TRBJ1-4; CDR3aa: ASSRGQGMLEKEKLF
v_gene: TRBV10-1; j_gene: TRBJ2-3; CDR3aa: ASSVLATTDTQY
v_gene: TRBV2; j_gene: TRBJ2-5; CDR3aa: ASSDWTGRETQY
v_gene: TRBV28; j_gene: TRBJ2-1; CDR3aa: ASSSPGVYNEQF
v_gene: TRBV18; j_gene: TRBJ1-2; CDR3aa: ASSPDPSAANYGYT
v_gene: TRBV7-8; j_gene: TRBJ2-5; CDR3aa: ASSQRQERGAQETQY
v_gene: TRBV5-5; j_gene: TRBJ1-4; CDR3aa: ASSPLGRGAATNEKLF
v_gene: TRBV6-6; j_gene: TRBJ1-4; CDR3aa: ASTEGRKKLF
v_gene: TRBV3-1/TRBV3-2; j_gene: TRBJ2-1; CDR3aa: ASGRTGTQFYNEQF
v_gene: TRBV4-2; j_gene: TRBJ2-1; CDR3aa: ASSPDPMTGSANEQF
v_gene: TRBV3-1/TRBV3-2; j_gene: TRBJ2-5; CDR3aa: ASSHRLAGETQY
v_gene: TRBV5-1; j_gene: TRBJ1-3; CDR3aa: ASSPVGDGNTIY
v_gene: TRBV7-2; j_gene: TRBJ1-6; CDR3aa: ASSLSGYNSPLH
v_gene: TRBV27; j_gene: TRBJ2-7; CDR3aa: ASSSGASGGYEQY